The rows below give T cell receptor beta chains drawn from one sample of a study of blood T cell repertoires in COVID-19. Generated by immunoSEQ multiplex PCR, the TCRdb table keeps only in-frame clones and is missing some. Of over 150,000 clones in the sample, about 89% were seen once. The specimen sequenced was peripheral blood. The source of these receptors is a man in his forties or fifties with acute or convalescent COVID-19. The CDR3 runs from the conserved cysteine through the conserved F or W. D genes are given only for firm matches. Clone size, where shown, is once, few, many, or a class for clones that have expanded.

clone size	J gene	V gene	D gene	CDR3 DNA	CDR3 protein
.	TRBJ2-7	TRBV18	TRBD1	TGTGCCAGCTCACCGGACAGGGGGTCCTACGAGCAGTACTTC	CASSPDRGSYEQYF
.	TRBJ2-3	TRBV6-5	.	TGTGCCAGCAGGCAGGGGAATACGCAGTATTTT	CASRQGNTQYF
.	TRBJ1-1	TRBV7-9	.	TGTGCCAGCAGCCTGACAGGCGATACTGAAGCTTTCTTT	CASSLTGDTEAFF
.	TRBJ1-1	TRBV2	.	TGTGCCAGCAGTGAGCTTCTCTCCCGGGAAGCTTTCTTT	CASSELLSREAFF
.	TRBJ2-4	TRBV5-1	TRBD2	TGCGCCAGCAGCTTGGGAGGGACTAGCGGTCCCACAAGCGACATTCAGTACTTC	CASSLGGTSGPTSDIQYF
once	TRBJ1-5	TRBV7-7	.	TGTGCTAGCAGCCCGGGGCAGCCCCAGCATTTT	CASSPGQPQHF
.	TRBJ1-1	TRBV2	.	TGTGCCAGCGGAGCGAACACTGAAGCTTTCTTT	CASGANTEAFF
.	TRBJ2-3	TRBV5-4	TRBD2	TGTGCCAGCAGCTTGCAAGGCCTAGCGGGAGGGACAGATACGCAGTATTTT	CASSLQGLAGGTDTQYF
.	TRBJ1-1	TRBV19	TRBD1	TGTGCCAGTACTGCCGACAGGGACACTGAAGCTTTCTTT	CASTADRDTEAFF
.	TRBJ2-6	TRBV9	TRBD2	TGTGCCAGCAGCGCCCGACTAGCGGGAGCCAACGTCCTGACTTTC	CASSARLAGANVLTF
.	TRBJ2-7	TRBV27	TRBD2	TGTGCCAGCAGTGCATCCGCAGCGGGAGGCTCCTACGAGCAGTACTTC	CASSASAAGGSYEQYF
.	TRBJ1-6	TRBV11-2	.	TGTGCCAGCAGCTTAGCAGGGGTTGGTTCACCCCTCCACTTT	CASSLAGVGSPLHF
.	TRBJ1-2	TRBV5-5	TRBD1	TGTGCCAGCAGCCGTGACCGGGACAGGGGAAACTATGGCTACACCTTC	CASSRDRDRGNYGYTF
.	TRBJ1-5	TRBV27	.	TGTGCCAGCAGTTCAAGGGGTCCCGTCGTGCCCAATCAGCCCCAGCATTTT	CASSSRGPVVPNQPQHF
.	TRBJ1-2	TRBV18	.	TGTGCCAGCTCACCCGGAGAGGGGAGGTATGGCTACACCTTC	CASSPGEGRYGYTF
.	TRBJ2-7	TRBV27	TRBD1	TGTGCCAGCAGTAAACCGGGACAGGGGCGATACGAGCAGTACTTC	CASSKPGQGRYEQYF
.	TRBJ2-1	TRBV25-1	.	TGTGCCAGCAGTGAATTCGGGACTGGCTCAAACAATGAGCAGTTCTTC	CASSEFGTGSNNEQFF
.	TRBJ2-7	TRBV6-1	TRBD1	TGTGCCAGCAGTGAAGGACAGGGGGGCCCCTACGAGCAGTACTTC	CASSEGQGGPYEQYF
.	TRBJ1-3	TRBV30	TRBD1	TGTGCCTGGAGCCTGGGGACAGGTGGAAACACCATATATTTT	CAWSLGTGGNTIYF
.	TRBJ1-2	TRBV7-8	.	TGTGCCAGCAGCGAACAGGGTACAGCTGGCTACACCTTC	CASSEQGTAGYTF
few	TRBJ2-7	TRBV13	.	TGTGCCAGCAGCTTACCTAAACAGTTTCCCTACGAGCAGTACTTC	CASSLPKQFPYEQYF
.	TRBJ1-5	TRBV29-1	.	TGCAGCGTTGTTGGGGGCATCAATCAGCCCCAGCATTTT	CSVVGGINQPQHF
.	TRBJ2-3	TRBV11-2	TRBD2	TGTGCCGGTAGCGGGGGGTGGACAGATACGCAGTATTTT	CAGSGGWTDTQYF
.	TRBJ2-2	TRBV7-2	TRBD2	TGTGCCAGCAGCTTGGGGCTAGCGGGATTTACCGGGGAGCTGTTTTTT	CASSLGLAGFTGELFF
.	TRBJ1-4	TRBV7-2	.	TGTGCCAGCAGCTTAGTAGGAGGGAGTGGTAATGAAAAACTGTTTTTT	CASSLVGGSGNEKLFF
once	TRBJ1-1	TRBV28	TRBD1	TGTGCCAGCATCTCGGGACAGGGGGCTGGTGGAGCTTTCTTT	CASISGQGAGGAFF
.	TRBJ2-1	TRBV19	TRBD1	TGTGCCAGTAGTATTCGCCCCAAGACAGGGGGCGAATCCTACAATGAGCAGTTCTTC	CASSIRPKTGGESYNEQFF
.	TRBJ2-1	TRBV7-9	TRBD2	TGTGCCAGCAGCCCACACCTAGCGGGACCCGCCAATGAGCAGTTCTTC	CASSPHLAGPANEQFF
.	TRBJ1-2	TRBV5-4	.	TGTGCCAGCAGCCCTACCTCGGACTATGGCTACACCTTC	CASSPTSDYGYTF
.	TRBJ1-1	TRBV9	TRBD1	TGTGCCAGCAGCGCAGGGGACAGGGCCCTGAACACTGAAGCTTTCTTT	CASSAGDRALNTEAFF
.	TRBJ1-6	TRBV27	.	TGTGCCAGCAGCTTAGTCCTCGGTTCACCCCTCCACTTT	CASSLVLGSPLHF
.	TRBJ1-2	TRBV7-2	.	TGTGCCAGCAGCTTAGCCCCGGGAACTAACTATGGCTACACCTTC	CASSLAPGTNYGYTF
.	TRBJ2-2	TRBV15	.	TGTGCCACCACGACTTACGCGACCGGGGAGCTGTTTTTT	CATTTYATGELFF
once	TRBJ1-4	TRBV19	TRBD1	TGTGCCAGTAGTATTATCGTGGCGGGACAGGGGAACGGAAAACTGTTTTTT	CASSIIVAGQGNGKLFF
.	TRBJ2-7	TRBV5-1	.	TGCGCCAGCAGCTTAACTAGCAGCAGCTACGAGCAGTACTTC	CASSLTSSSYEQYF
.	TRBJ1-1	TRBV10-3	.	TGTGCCATCAGGGGAGGGGAAGACACTGAAGCTTTCTTT	CAIRGGEDTEAFF
.	TRBJ1-2	TRBV4-3	.	TGCGCCAGCAGCCAACGGACAGACTATGGCTACACCTTC	CASSQRTDYGYTF
.	TRBJ1-1	TRBV27	TRBD1	TGTGCCAGCAGTCCGACAGGGGGGACTGAAGCTTTCTTT	CASSPTGGTEAFF
.	TRBJ2-5	TRBV14	.	TGTGCCAGCAGCCAATTCGGGGAGAACCAAGAGACCCAGTACTTC	CASSQFGENQETQYF
.	TRBJ1-2	TRBV28	.	TGTGCCAGCAGCCGCCAACGCGGGGGAAAGGATGGCTACACCTTC	CASSRQRGGKDGYTF
.	TRBJ2-2	TRBV4-1	TRBD1	TGCGCCAGCAGCCGGGACAGAAACACCGGGGAGCTGTTTTTT	CASSRDRNTGELFF
few	TRBJ1-2	TRBV27	.	TGTGCCAGCAGTTTATCGGGGGGGTGGTCTAACTATGGCTACACCTTC	CASSLSGGWSNYGYTF